The 26 T cell receptor beta chains reported below all come from one sample, sequenced in a study of blood T cell repertoires in COVID-19. Assay: immunoSEQ multiplex PCR; the TCRdb copy retains only in-frame clones and omits some. The data hold 35,000 to 50,000 clones, with around 80% observed a single time. Material: peripheral blood. Source of these receptors: a woman in her fifties or sixties with acute or convalescent COVID-19.

This clone was seen more than once but under ten times. This chain uses TRBV3-1 (or the pseudogene TRBV3-2) with TRBJ2-5, with a tentative D call TRBD1 (6 bases). Germline V gene lookup returns CDR1 LGHDT and CDR2 YNNKEL (reference sequence). Trimming took off 4 bases at V and 5 bases at J, with 17 bases between the two ends. CDR3 length equals 15 residues. This CDR3 reads CASSPMTGGGETQYF. CDR3 sequence (DNA): TGTGCCAGCAGCCCCATGACTGGGGGCGGGGAGACCCAGTACTTC.

V usage is TRBV5-1 and J usage is TRBJ2-7; D is possibly TRBD2 (6 bases). Trimming left V 4 bases short and J 5 bases short, with 19 bases between. CDR3 size: 15 residues. In germline, CDR1 is SGHRS, CDR2 YFSETQ. The CDR3 spells CASSLDGPGGDEQYF. The CDR3 DNA follows: TGCGCCAGCAGCCTGGACGGCCCTGGAGGGGACGAGCAGTACTTC.

The V gene is TRBV7-9, the J gene TRBJ2-7; tentative D call: TRBD1 (5 bases). With 3 bases removed from V and 1 base from J, the gap between germline ends came to 7 bases. The CDR3 is 13 amino acids. Looked up from germline, CDR1 is SEHNR and CDR2 is FQNEAQ (reference sequence). Here the CDR3 DNA reads TGTGCCAGCAGCTTCGGACATTCCTACGAGCAGTACTTC. Translated, it gives CASSFGHSYEQYF.

The chain employs TRBV6-6 and TRBJ2-7, with 11 bases aligning to TRBD2. The CDR3 has 14 amino acids. CDR1 is MNHNY and CDR2 is SVGAGI in the germline V gene (reference sequence). J lost 4 bases, V lost 5 bases, and 4 bases had no gene match. CDR3: CASSNPSGRYEQYF. The CDR3 DNA is TGTGCCAGCAGTAACCCTAGCGGGAGGTACGAGCAGTACTTC.

The CDR3 region is CASGLAGGSYNEQFF. As DNA, the CDR3 is TGTGCCAGCGGACTAGCGGGGGGGTCCTACAATGAGCAGTTCTTC. The chain combines TRBV27 with TRBJ2-1, with 15 bases that match TRBD2. There are 15 residues in the CDR3. With 8 bases clipped from V and 1 base from J, the junction kept 0 bases outside the gene matches. The germline V gene encodes CDR1 MNHEY and CDR2 SMNVEV (reference sequence).

The CDR3 spells CASSDIAGRGELFF. The CDR3 DNA reads as TGTGCCAGCAGTGACATCGCGGGGCGCGGGGAGCTGTTTTTT. The rearrangement uses TRBV6-4 and TRBJ2-2; D is perhaps TRBD2 (6 bases). In germline, CDR1 is MRHNA, CDR2 SNTAGT. The V end lost 2 bases, the J end lost 7 bases, and 11 bases lay between the germline ends. The CDR3 covers 14 residues.

The chain is built from TRBV4-1 and TRBJ2-1; maybe TRBD2 (6 bases). The CDR3 is 15 amino acids. The V end lost 5 bases, the J end lost 7 bases, and 18 bases lay between the germline ends. Germline V gene lookup returns CDR1 MGHRA and CDR2 YSYEKL. CDR3 sequence (DNA): TGCGCCAGCAGCTGGGAAGGCGGGGTAGGGAATGAGCAGTTCTTC. Amino acids: CASSWEGGVGNEQFF.

The V gene is TRBV7-9, the J gene TRBJ2-7; D perhaps matches TRBD1 (6 bases). CDR1 is SEHNR and CDR2 is FQNEAQ in the germline V gene (reference sequence). Trimming left V 5 bases short and J 0 bases short, with 11 bases between. The CDR3 is 14 residues long. The CDR3 protein is CASSPGTSSYEQYF. DNA for the CDR3: TGTGCCAGCAGCCCGGGGACATCCTCCTACGAGCAGTACTTC.

This chain uses TRBV5-4 with TRBJ2-7, with 8 bases matching TRBD1. Unmatched junction bases numbered 8, after V lost 6 bases and J lost 6 bases. Germline CDR1 SGHNT, CDR2 YYREEE (reference sequence). This CDR3 has 13 residues. The CDR3, as DNA: TGTGCCAGCAATCGCATCACAGGGGGCGAGCAGTACTTC. Protein: CASNRITGGEQYF.

The chain carries TRBV11-2 and TRBJ2-7; 8 bases fit TRBD2. After removal of 4 bases from V and 0 bases from J, the junction contained 5 bases not matched to a gene. The CDR3 is 15 residues long. Germline V gene data show CDR1 as SGHAT and CDR2 as FQNNGV. CDR3 coding DNA: TGTGCCAGCAGCTGGGAGCGGGGGAACTCCTACGAGCAGTACTTC. This encodes CASSWERGNSYEQYF.

J is TRBJ2-5 and V is TRBV30, with D unclear. V gave up 0 bases and J gave up 4 bases, with 12 bases separating them. CDR3 length: 14 amino acids. Germline V gene lookup returns CDR1 GTSNPN and CDR2 SVGIG (reference sequence). The CDR3 reads CAWSVLSAGETQYF. CDR3 DNA sequence: TGTGCCTGGAGTGTTCTCTCAGCAGGAGAGACCCAGTACTTC.

For this clone: The junction and the germline gene differ at one end; a read error may be behind it. V is TRBV12-3 or TRBV12-4 and J is TRBJ2-1; D is unclear. CDR3 length equals 13 residues. The CDR3 spells CASRLDTDNEQFF. CDR3 coding DNA: TGTGCCAGCAGATTAGACACAGACAATGAGCAGTTCTTC.

This clone was seen a single time. This chain connects TRBV30 to TRBJ1-6; D not resolved. The CDR3 spans 13 residues. The V and J ends lost 2 bases and 6 bases respectively, with 8 bases between them. Germline V gene data show CDR1 as GTSNPN and CDR2 as SVGIG (reference sequence). The CDR3 loop is CAWSLGLNSPLHF. The CDR3, as DNA: TGTGCCTGGAGTCTAGGTCTTAATTCACCCCTCCACTTT. Using reference TRBV30 and TRBJ1-6 for the parts outside the CDR3, the full variable domain is SQTIHQWPATLVQPVGSPLSLECTVEGTSNPNLYWYRQAAGRGLQLLFYSVGIGQISSEVPQNLSASRPQDRQFILSSKKLLLSDSGFYLCAWSLGLNSPLHFGNGTRLTVT.

The chain employs TRBV7-2 and TRBJ2-3, with TRBD1 as a possible D gene (6 bases). Germline CDR1 is SGHTA and CDR2 is FQGNSA. V lost 0 bases, J lost 3 bases, and 7 bases lay in between. The CDR3 has 14 residues. Written as DNA, the CDR3 is TGTGCCAGCAGCTTAGCGGACAGAACAGATACGCAGTATTTT. Protein product: CASSLADRTDTQYF.

The chain couples TRBV7-3 to TRBJ2-2; D might be TRBD2 (5 bases). V lost 5 bases and J lost 0, with 10 bases in between. Germline V gene sequence: CDR1 SGHTA, CDR2 FQGTGA. The CDR3 length is 15 residues. In nucleotides, the CDR3 is TGTGCCAGCAGCCCTACCGGGACGAACACCGGGGAGCTGTTTTTT. It translates to CASSPTGTNTGELFF.

The chain's CDR3 is CASSPLEAKWSEAFF. CDR3 bases: TGTGCCAGCAGCCCTCTGGAGGCCAAGTGGTCTGAAGCTTTCTTT. J is TRBJ1-1 and V is TRBV7-9; no firm D call. Germline CDR1 is SEHNR and CDR2 is FQNEAQ (reference sequence). V was pared by 5 bases and J by 6 bases, with 19 bases between. The CDR3 length is 15 residues.

The CDR3 here is CASSSQGAKDTQYF. In DNA, the CDR3 is TGTGCCAGCAGTTCTCAGGGGGCCAAAGATACGCAGTATTTT. V is TRBV6-5 and J is TRBJ2-3; 8 positions match TRBD1. V lost 4 bases to trimming and J lost 5 bases; unmatched junction nucleotides: 5. The CDR3 totals 14 residues. Germline CDR1 reads MNHEY; CDR2 reads SVGAGI.

This chain joins TRBV5-1 and TRBJ2-3; 10 nucleotides align to TRBD2. This CDR3 region has 15 residues. Trimming took 2 bases from V and 4 from J; bases not matched to a gene: 4. Germline V gene data show CDR1 as SGHRS and CDR2 as YFSETQ. The CDR3: CASSLTSGVADTQYF. DNA for the CDR3: TGCGCCAGCAGCTTAACTAGCGGGGTCGCAGATACGCAGTATTTT.

The J gene is TRBJ2-7, the V gene TRBV2, with 8 bases identical to TRBD1. With 4 bases clipped from V and 5 bases from J, the junction kept 7 bases outside the gene matches. Germline CDR1 is SNHLY and CDR2 is FYNNEI. The CDR3 consists of 14 residues. The CDR3 DNA reads TGTGCCAGCAGTGGGCGGACAGGGACCCACGAGCAGTACTTC. Translated, it gives CASSGRTGTHEQYF. The full variable domain, with the rest looked up from reference TRBV2 and TRBJ2-7, is EPEVTQTPSHQVTQMGQEVILRCVPISNHLYFYWYRQILGQKVEFLVSFYNNEISEKSEIFDDQFSVERPDGSNFTLKIRSTKLEDSAMYFCASSGRTGTHEQYFGPGTRLTVT.

The chain uses TRBV7-3 and TRBJ1-4; D gene unclear. The length of the CDR3 is 13 residues. In germline, CDR1 is SGHTA, CDR2 FQGTGA. Trimming cost V 3 bases and J 7 bases, with 9 bases left between them. This chain's CDR3 is CASSLGFGEKLFF. DNA of the CDR3: TGTGCCAGCAGCTTGGGCTTTGGTGAAAAACTGTTTTTT.

This clone was picked up a small number of times. The chain carries TRBV20-1 and TRBJ2-1, with D maybe TRBD2 (5 bases). This CDR3 is built from 11 residues. Trimming left V 3 bases short and J 13 bases short, with 13 bases between. Germline-derived CDR1 and CDR2 are DFQATT and SNEGSKA (reference sequence). The CDR3 here is CSARVRDFQFF. CDR3 nucleotide sequence: TGCAGTGCTAGGGTGAGGGATTTTCAGTTCTTC.

The gene calls are TRBV7-2 and TRBJ1-1; no definite D call. Germline CDR1 SGHTA, CDR2 FQGNSA. The germline V and J ends were trimmed by 2 bases and 5 bases, with 6 bases remaining between them. The CDR3 runs 12 residues. CDR3 residues: CASSLLWTEAFF. The CDR3 DNA reads TGTGCCAGCAGCTTACTATGGACTGAAGCTTTCTTT.

DNA for the CDR3: TGTGCCAGCAGCCAAGGGTCTAGCGGGGGGGCCAATGAGCAGTTCTTC. This translates into CASSQGSSGGANEQFF. The genes are TRBV3-1 (or the pseudogene TRBV3-2) and TRBJ2-1, with 12 bases that match TRBD2. CDR3 length equals 16 residues. Per germline, CDR1 LGHDT and CDR2 YNNKEL (reference sequence). J lost 6 bases, V lost 1 base, and 4 bases had no gene match.

This clone turned up a few times. The chain combines TRBV2 with TRBJ1-6; 9 bases line up with TRBD1. V shed 5 bases, J shed 7 bases, and the junction held 6 bases outside the gene matches. This CDR3 is built from 15 residues. Per germline, CDR1 SNHLY and CDR2 FYNNEI. In DNA, the CDR3 is TGTGCCAGCAGTTCACGGACAGGGGCCAATTCACCCCTCCACTTT. Residues: CASSSRTGANSPLHF.

This chain joins TRBV5-7 and TRBJ2-7; D is possibly TRBD1 (5 bases). TRBV5-7 counts as an open reading frame of uncertain function. The V and J ends lost 2 bases and 2 bases respectively, with 20 bases between them. CDR3 length equals 17 residues. CDR3 bases: TGTGCCAGCAGCTTCGCCCAGGGCACCCTACAACCCTACGAGCAGTACTTC. Protein: CASSFAQGTLQPYEQYF.

This rearrangement joins TRBV20-1 to TRBJ1-3, with D possibly TRBD1 on 5 matching bases. With 3 bases removed from V and 0 bases from J, the gap between germline ends came to 12 bases. The germline gives CDR1 DFQATT, CDR2 SNEGSKA (reference sequence). This CDR3 region has 15 residues. As DNA, the CDR3 is TGCAGTGCTAGTGCCGACAGTACCTCTGGAAACACCATATATTTT. This encodes CSASADSTSGNTIYF.